This entry lists 8 T cell receptor beta chains sequenced from one sample in a study of blood T cell repertoires in COVID-19. The protocol was immunoSEQ multiplex PCR, while the TCRdb copy is restricted to in-frame clones and leaves out a portion. The data show 300,000 to 350,000 clones, about 91% seen once. The material sequenced was peripheral blood. The receptor set was obtained from a young man with COVID-19, enrolled during active disease.

The rearrangement links TRBV7-8 to TRBJ2-3, with D perhaps matching TRBD2 (5 bases). The germline V and J ends were trimmed by 2 bases and 0 bases, with 9 bases remaining between them. Germline assignment: CDR1 SGHVS and CDR2 FQNEAQ. This CDR3 spans 15 amino acids. Written as DNA, the CDR3 is TGTGCCAGCAGCTTAAGAGCGGCGAGCACAGATACGCAGTATTTT. Translated: CASSLRAASTDTQYF.

This clone was counted between two and nine times. The CDR3 DNA reads TGTGCCAGCAGCCAAAGCGCGACTAGCGGGAGACTGTACTTC. Its translation: CASSQSATSGRLYF. The V and J genes are TRBV14 and TRBJ2-7; 12 bases are a match to TRBD2. The V segment lost 2 bases and the J segment 12 bases; nucleotides outside the gene matches: 8. This CDR3 spans 14 amino acids. From germline, CDR1 is SGHDN and CDR2 FVKESK.

The chain employs TRBV12-5 and TRBJ1-1, with D hard to call. Trimming stripped 2 bases from V and 0 bases from J, with 7 bases between. CDR1 and CDR2 (germline): LGHNT, FRNRAP. The CDR3 is 14 residues long. In DNA, the CDR3 is TGTGCTAGTGGTTTGCCTAGACTGAACACTGAAGCTTTCTTT. Translation gives CASGLPRLNTEAFF. The whole variable domain, filled in from reference TRBV12-5 and TRBJ1-1, reads DARVTQTPRHKVTEMGQEVTMRCQPILGHNTVFWYRQTMMQGLELLAYFRNRAPLDDSGMPKDRFSAEMPDATLATLKIQPSEPRDSAVYFCASGLPRLNTEAFFGQGTRLTVV.

The V gene is TRBV12-3 or TRBV12-4, the J gene TRBJ1-1; maybe TRBD1 (6 bases). The CDR3 sequence is 13 residues long. V gave up 6 bases and J gave up 1 base, with 9 bases separating them. The chain's CDR3 is CASSRQENTEAFF. DNA of the CDR3: TGTGCCAGCAGCCGACAGGAGAACACTGAAGCTTTCTTT.

The rearrangement links TRBV19 to TRBJ1-1; D call uncertain. CDR1 is LNHDA, CDR2 SQIVND, per germline (reference sequence). The length of the CDR3 is 13 residues. V dropped 5 bases and J dropped 1 base, with 8 bases sitting between them. In nucleotides, the CDR3 is TGTGCCAGTAGTCCCCAGGCGAACACTGAAGCTTTCTTT. Translation gives CASSPQANTEAFF. Full variable domain (rest looked up from reference TRBV19 and TRBJ1-1): DGGITQSPKYLFRKEGQNVTLSCEQNLNHDAMYWYRQDPGQGLRLIYYSQIVNDFQKGDIAEGYSVSREKKESFPLTVTSAQKNPTAFYLCASSPQANTEAFFGQGTRLTVV.

The chain is built from TRBV7-9 and TRBJ2-2, with no clear D. Trimming stripped 1 base from V and 6 bases from J, with 6 bases between. The germline CDR1 and CDR2 sequences are SEHNR and FQNEAQ (reference sequence). The CDR3 totals 13 residues. The CDR3, as DNA: TGTGCCAGCAGCTTAGAATGGCCCGGGGAGCTGTTTTTT. This gives the protein CASSLEWPGELFF.

The chain combines TRBV6-6 with TRBJ2-6, with a weak D call TRBD2 (5 bases). Germline V lookup: CDR1 MNHNY, CDR2 SVGAGI (reference sequence). The CDR3 is 15 amino acids. V dropped 2 bases and J dropped 0 bases, with 5 bases sitting between them. CDR3 residues: CASSYRGSGANVLTF. CDR3 DNA sequence: TGTGCCAGCAGTTACCGGGGCTCTGGGGCCAACGTCCTGACTTTC.

The chain joins TRBV20-1 to TRBJ2-7, with 11 bases identical to TRBD2. Germline values: CDR1 DFQATT, CDR2 SNEGSKA (reference sequence). The CDR3 loop spans 12 amino acids. The V and J ends lost 3 bases and 6 bases, in that order; junction bases with no gene match: 1. The CDR3 protein is CSASLAGGEQYF. The CDR3 nucleotides are TGCAGTGCTAGTCTAGCGGGAGGCGAGCAGTACTTC.